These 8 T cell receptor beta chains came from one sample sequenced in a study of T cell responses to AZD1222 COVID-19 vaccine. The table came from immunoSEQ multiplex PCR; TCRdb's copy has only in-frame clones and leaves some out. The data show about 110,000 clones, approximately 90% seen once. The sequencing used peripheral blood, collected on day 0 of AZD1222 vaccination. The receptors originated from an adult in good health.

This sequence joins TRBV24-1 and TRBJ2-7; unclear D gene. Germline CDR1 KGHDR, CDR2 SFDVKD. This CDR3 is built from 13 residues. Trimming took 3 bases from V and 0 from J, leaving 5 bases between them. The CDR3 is CATSDGYSYEQYF. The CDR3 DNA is TGTGCCACCAGTGATGGCTACTCCTACGAGCAGTACTTC.

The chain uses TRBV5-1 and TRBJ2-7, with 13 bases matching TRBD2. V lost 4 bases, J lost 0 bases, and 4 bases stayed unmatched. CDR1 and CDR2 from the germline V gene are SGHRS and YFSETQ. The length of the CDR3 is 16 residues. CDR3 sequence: CASSTGLAGNSYEQYF. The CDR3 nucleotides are TGCGCCAGCAGCACGGGACTAGCGGGGAACTCCTACGAGCAGTACTTC.

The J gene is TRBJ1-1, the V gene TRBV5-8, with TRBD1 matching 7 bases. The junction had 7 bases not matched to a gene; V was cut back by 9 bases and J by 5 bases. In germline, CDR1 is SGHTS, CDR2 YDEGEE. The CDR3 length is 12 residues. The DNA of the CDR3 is TGTGCCATCGACAGGGCGCAAACTGAAGCTTTCTTT. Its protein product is CAIDRAQTEAFF.

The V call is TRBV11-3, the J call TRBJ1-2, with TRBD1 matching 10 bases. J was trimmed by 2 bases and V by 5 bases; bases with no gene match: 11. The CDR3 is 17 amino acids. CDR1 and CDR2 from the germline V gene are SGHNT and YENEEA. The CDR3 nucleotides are TGTGCCAGCAGCAACCCGACAGGGGGCATGTCCAACTATGGCTACACCTTC. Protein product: CASSNPTGGMSNYGYTF.

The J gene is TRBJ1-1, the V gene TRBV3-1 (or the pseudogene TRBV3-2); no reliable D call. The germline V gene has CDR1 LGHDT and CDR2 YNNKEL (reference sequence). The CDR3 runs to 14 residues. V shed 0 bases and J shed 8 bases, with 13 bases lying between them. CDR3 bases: TGTGCCAGCAGCCAAGATGGTAGAGTTAAGGAAGCTTTCTTT. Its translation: CASSQDGRVKEAFF.

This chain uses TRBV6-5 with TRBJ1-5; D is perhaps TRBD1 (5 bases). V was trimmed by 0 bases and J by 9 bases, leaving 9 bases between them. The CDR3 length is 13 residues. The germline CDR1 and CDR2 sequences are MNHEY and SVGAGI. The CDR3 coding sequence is TGTGCCAGCAGTTACTCGGAGGGGAGGCCCCAGCATTTT. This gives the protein CASSYSEGRPQHF.

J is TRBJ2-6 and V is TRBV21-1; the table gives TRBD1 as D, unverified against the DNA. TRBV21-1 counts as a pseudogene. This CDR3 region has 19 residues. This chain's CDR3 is CASSPRRGQQFSGANVLTF. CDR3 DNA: TGTGCCAGCAGTCCAAGGCGGGGACAGCAATTCTCTGGGGCCAACGTCCTGACTTTC.

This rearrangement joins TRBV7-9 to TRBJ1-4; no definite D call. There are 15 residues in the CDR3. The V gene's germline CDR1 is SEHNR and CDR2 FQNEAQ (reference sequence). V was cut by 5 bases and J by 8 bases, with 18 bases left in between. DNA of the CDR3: TGTGCCAGCAGCCAAGGGCGGGTATCGCGAGAAAAACTGTTTTTT. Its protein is CASSQGRVSREKLFF.